The clone carrying this TCR beta chain has just a few counts. Its antigen is currently unknown. This specimen comes from a study of identical twins. Overall study findings and caveats: A partial confounding effect on zero-insertion analyses could come from invariant MAIT and iNKT cells.

Looked up from germline, CDR1 is SGHKS and CDR2 is YYEKEE (reference sequence). The CDR3 totals 14 residues. V gave up 3 bases and J gave up 10 bases, with 19 bases separating them. Using its own MiXCR run on the 5' RACE reads, TCRdb lists one record per CDR3 protein. The data hold hundreds of thousands of distinct CDR3 sequences, with 18% observed a single time. These data were also filed under a second study, of T cells expressing NK-cell markers.

The chain joins TRBV5-5 to TRBJ1-1, with a tentative D call TRBD1 (5 bases). The source is a woman aged 18-29 years in good health. What was sequenced was PBMCs. The CDR3, as DNA: TGTGCCAGCAGCTCGACAGTTGGTCCCCTGGGAGCTTTCTTT. This sequence encodes CASSSTVGPLGAFF.